There are a few counts of the clone carrying this T cell receptor beta chain. The sample originates from a study of blood T cell repertoires in COVID-19. Some clones are missing from TCRdb's copy, which holds only in-frame ones; the method was immunoSEQ multiplex PCR. The data show 15,000 to 20,000 clones, almost 90% seen once. CDR1 is SNHLY and CDR2 is FYNNEI in the germline V gene. The CDR3 length is 15 residues. V dropped 2 bases and J dropped 4; count of bases not matched to a gene: 4. The V gene is TRBV2, the J gene TRBJ2-2; 7 positions match TRBD2. The specimen sequenced was peripheral blood. The clonotype originates from a human donor in a cohort sampled during active COVID-19. The CDR3, as DNA: TGTGCCAGCAGTGAATTTCTAGCGGTCACCGGGGAGCTGTTTTTT. Protein sequence: CASSEFLAVTGELFF.